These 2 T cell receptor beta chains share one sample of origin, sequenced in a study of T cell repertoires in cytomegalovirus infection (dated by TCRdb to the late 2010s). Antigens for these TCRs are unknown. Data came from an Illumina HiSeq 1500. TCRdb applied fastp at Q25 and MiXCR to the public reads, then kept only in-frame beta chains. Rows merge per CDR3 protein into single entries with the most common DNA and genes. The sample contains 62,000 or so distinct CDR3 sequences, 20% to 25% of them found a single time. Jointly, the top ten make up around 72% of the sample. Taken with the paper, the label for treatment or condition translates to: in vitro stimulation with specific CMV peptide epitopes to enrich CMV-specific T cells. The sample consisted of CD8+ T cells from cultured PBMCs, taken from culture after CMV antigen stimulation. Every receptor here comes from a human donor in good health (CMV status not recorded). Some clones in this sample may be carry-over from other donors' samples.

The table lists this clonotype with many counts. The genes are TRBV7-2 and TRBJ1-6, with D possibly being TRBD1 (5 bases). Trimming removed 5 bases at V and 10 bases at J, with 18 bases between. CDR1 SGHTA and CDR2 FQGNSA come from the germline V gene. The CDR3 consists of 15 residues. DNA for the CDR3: TGTGCCAGCAGCGGTCTCCAGGGTGGTAACTCACCCCTCCACTTT. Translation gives CASSGLQGGNSPLHF.

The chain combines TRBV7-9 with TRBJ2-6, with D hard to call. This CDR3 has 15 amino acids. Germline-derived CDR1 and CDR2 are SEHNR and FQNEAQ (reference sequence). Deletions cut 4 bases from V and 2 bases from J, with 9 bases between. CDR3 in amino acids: CASSSDTTGANVLTF. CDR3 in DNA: TGTGCCAGCAGCTCTGACACAACTGGGGCCAACGTCCTGACTTTC.